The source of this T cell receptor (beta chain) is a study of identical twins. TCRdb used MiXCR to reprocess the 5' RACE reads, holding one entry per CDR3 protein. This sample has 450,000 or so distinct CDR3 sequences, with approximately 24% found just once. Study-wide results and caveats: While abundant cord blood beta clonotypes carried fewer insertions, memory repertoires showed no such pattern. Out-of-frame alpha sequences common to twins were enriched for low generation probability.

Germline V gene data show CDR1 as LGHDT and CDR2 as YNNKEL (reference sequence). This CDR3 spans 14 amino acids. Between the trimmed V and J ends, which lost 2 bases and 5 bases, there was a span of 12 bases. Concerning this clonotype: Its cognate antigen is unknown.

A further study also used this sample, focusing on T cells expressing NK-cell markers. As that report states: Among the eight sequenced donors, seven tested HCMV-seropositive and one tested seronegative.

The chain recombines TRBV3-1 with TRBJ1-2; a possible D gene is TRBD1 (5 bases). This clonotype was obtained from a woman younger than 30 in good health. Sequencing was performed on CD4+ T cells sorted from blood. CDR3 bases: TGTGCCAGCAGCCAACAGATCTCAGGGTATGGCTACACCTTC. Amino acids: CASSQQISGYGYTF.